This T cell receptor beta chain was captured by sequencing in a study of OX40 agonist ivuxolimab in advanced cancers. General study points: Normalized T-cell clonal expansion was also low in some nonresponders. More expanded clones were found, on average, in CD8+ than in CD4+ T cells.

This clone has just one count. What it recognizes is unknown. Germline-derived CDR1 and CDR2 are MNHNS and SASEGT. V lost 4 bases, J lost 7 bases, and 20 bases lay in between. This CDR3 has 16 amino acids. Libraries were prepared by immunoSEQ multiplex PCR; TCRdb keeps only in-frame clonotypes and omits some of them. The sample has around 69,000 clones, around 84% seen once; the top ten hold about 2.6%. The clonotype was recovered from an adult with an advanced solid tumor such as melanoma, head and neck, liver or kidney cancer. The chain employs TRBV6-1 and TRBJ1-5; D is undetermined. This sample comprised CD4+ or CD8+ T cells sorted from blood, obtained in a trial of the OX40 agonist ivuxolimab. DNA for the CDR3: TGTGCCAGCAGTGTACCTCTCCAAACCAAAGGCCAGCCCCAGCATTTT. It yields the protein CASSVPLQTKGQPQHF.